The clone carrying this T cell receptor beta chain was observed a handful of times. What it binds is not known. This record belongs to a study of response to subunit inactivated influenza vaccine. The study's findings and limits: The authors offered the suggestion that each seasonal influenza vaccination recruits few new T cells.

From the RT-PCR reads, TCRdb called clonotypes with MiXCR, one entry per CDR3 protein. Of under 500,000 distinct CDR3 sequences in the sample, approximately 10% were seen once. Germline V gene data show CDR1 as SGHRS and CDR2 as YFSETQ. There are 14 residues in the CDR3. V was trimmed by 1 base and J by 7 bases, leaving 11 bases between them. This chain connects TRBV5-1 to TRBJ1-4; maybe TRBD1 (5 bases). The source of this sequence is a man in his fifties who received an inactivated influenza vaccine. The material was PBMCs from blood, obtained around seven weeks after vaccination. The CDR3 coding sequence is TGCGCCAGCAGCTTGTCAACTGGGGGTGAAAAACTGTTTTTT. Protein sequence: CASSLSTGGEKLFF.